The entry that follows covers one T cell receptor (beta chain) sequence. Its antigen is not known. This entry belongs to a study of T cell responses to AZD1222 COVID-19 vaccine. The V gene's germline CDR1 is SGHNT and CDR2 YENEEA. The CDR3 contains 17 residues. V shed 0 bases and J shed 0 bases, with 12 bases lying between them. Generated by immunoSEQ multiplex PCR, the TCRdb table keeps only in-frame clones and is missing some. The sample lists 90,000 to 140,000 clones, about 88% occurring once. The study's findings and limits: Clonal diversity was possibly underestimated; the donors were predominantly white British and more often female. With dominance at 160-218 and 743-854, vaccine-associated CD4 TCRs spanned spike. Baseline serostatus was positive in only a handful of AZD1222 recipients.

V and J are TRBV11-3 and TRBJ2-1, with D perhaps given as TRBD1 or TRBD2 (5 bases each). The sequences come from peripheral blood, collected 28 days after the second AZD1222 dose. The receptor was isolated from an adult who received the AZD1222 COVID-19 vaccine. The chain's CDR3 is CASSLDRGPSSYNEQFF. The CDR3 nucleotides read TGTGCCAGCAGCTTAGATCGGGGACCGAGCTCCTACAATGAGCAGTTCTTC.